Listed below are T cell receptor beta chains from one sample, sequenced in a study of memory CD4+ T cells and cytomegalovirus serostatus. The method was immunoSEQ multiplex PCR; TCRdb's version includes in-frame clones alone and lacks a portion of them. The data hold tens of thousands of clones, with about 80% observed a single time. Specimen: memory CD4+ T cells from blood. These receptors all stem from an adult in good health and CMV-seronegative. Some clones in this sample may be carry-over from other donors' samples. The CDR3 runs from the conserved cysteine through the conserved F or W.

15 TRBV7-2 CASSPRTGGPTEAFF
13 TRBV29-1 CSFGGPGGTEAFF
12 TRBV6-5 CASSRDTLGAFF
14 TRBV5-1 CASSQSGGTDTQYF
16 TRBV6-6 CASSYSGGQITDTQYF
15 TRBV9 CASSVSGARNTEAFF
14 TRBV27 CASSLAGGLTEAFF
11 TRBV30 CAWALGYEQYF
15 TRBV4-1 CASLPGGPPSSGYTF
13 TRBV5-1 CASSPEGREKLFF
15 TRBV5-4 CASSLTGGSTDTQYF
13 TRBV5-4 CASRGLSNYGYTF
14 TRBV5-1 CASSDAGGGNIQYF
14 TRBV4-1 CASSQDLTKNIQYF
17 TRBV5-3 CARSSSKRTVGNTEAFF
14 TRBV2 CASSERQTTGELFF
12 TRBV28 CASSMTGVGYTF
15 TRBV28 CASSPTGGGQGPLHF
14 TRBV5-1 CASSLSRGTGELFF
16 TRBV19 CASSIRGANSGNTIYF
17 TRBV18 CASSPVDTGTNSYGYTF
13 TRBV7-9 CASSARTKDTQYF
13 TRBV29-1 CSVRQAAYNEQFF
19 TRBV5-1 CASSLSPPGQWGVNTEAFF
15 TRBV28 CASRQTGGAGNTIYF
17 TRBV11-2 CASSRLSGQGRNNEQFF
16 TRBV5-1 CASSVTGSGGTDTQYF
15 TRBV7-8 CASSRGLAEDYEQYF
16 TRBV21-1 CASSKARGCRSYEQYF
16 TRBV18 CASSPLRRGSGTEAFF
15 TRBV29-1 CSVEIAGGPPDTQYF
16 TRBV29-1 CSVEVQGANTGNTIYF
15 TRBV18 CASSPRREATYEQYF
17 TRBV14 CASSQVGSLHPNEKLFF
14 TRBV10-3 CAISEGLDNQPQHF
16 TRBV10-2 CASSESRDRGSGEQYF
14 TRBV6-1 CASSEIRTAYGYTF
14 TRBV7-2 CASSFDGLNTEAFF
13 TRBV5-1 CASSLGPDTEAFF
16 TRBV28 CASSRSRDRALGEQYF
15 TRBV5-1 CASSALAGDYNEQFF
12 TRBV29-1 CSYRNPGQPQHF
19 TRBV27 CASSFVFGAGPASLRPLHF
16 TRBV10-3 CAISEQGSLINYGYTF
14 TRBV11-2 CASSLGGQIYGYTF
12 TRBV18 CASSGTGETQYF
15 TRBV11-2 CASSLSGQVGSEAFF